Shown below are 6 T cell receptor beta chains from a single sample sequenced in a study of identical twins. TCRdb redid the calling of the 5' RACE reads with MiXCR, one entry per CDR3 protein. The sample contains 200,000 or so distinct CDR3 sequences, about 15% of which appear only once. The sample also formed part of further work on T cells expressing NK-cell markers.

Sequencing was carried out using CD8+ T cells sorted from blood. These receptors all stem from a young woman in good health.

V usage is TRBV20-1 and J usage is TRBJ2-1; TRBD2 matches 9 bases. CDR3 length: 15 residues. Germline CDR1 is DFQATT and CDR2 is SNEGSKA (reference sequence). J lost 7 bases, V lost 5 bases, and 12 bases had no gene match. The CDR3, as DNA: TGCAGTGCTGTAATCGCGGGAGGGCCTGTAAATGAGCAGTTCTTC. It specifies CSAVIAGGPVNEQFF.

The sample holds a few counts of this clonotype. The chain uses TRBV6-5 and TRBJ2-1; maybe TRBD2 (5 bases). Germline V gives CDR1 MNHEY, CDR2 SVGAGI. The V end was cut by 2 bases, the J end by 7 bases, with 12 bases between. CDR3 length: 14 residues. CDR3 region: CASSYRVLVNEQFF. The CDR3 coding sequence is TGTGCCAGCAGTTACCGCGTACTAGTAAATGAGCAGTTCTTC.

There are a few counts of this clonotype. The V gene is TRBV7-9, the J gene TRBJ2-4; D possibly corresponds to TRBD1 (5 bases). Trimming took 0 bases from V and 2 from J, leaving 14 bases between them. CDR3 length: 17 residues. CDR1 SEHNR and CDR2 FQNEAQ come from the germline V gene (reference sequence). CDR3: CASSLATQGGSKNIQYF. The CDR3 DNA follows: TGTGCCAGCAGCTTAGCGACCCAGGGTGGATCCAAAAACATTCAGTACTTC. Using reference TRBV7-9 and TRBJ2-4 for the parts outside the CDR3, the full variable domain is DTGVSQNPRHKITKRGQNVTFRCDPISEHNRLYWYRQTLGQGPEFLTYFQNEAQLEKSRLLSDRFSAERPKGSFSTLEIQRTEQGDSAMYLCASSLATQGGSKNIQYFGAGTRLSVL.

The J gene is TRBJ2-7, the V gene TRBV4-3; 9 bases are shared with TRBD1. Looked up from germline, CDR1 is LGHNA and CDR2 is YSLEER. The CDR3 totals 15 residues. V was pared by 5 bases and J by 0 bases, with 5 bases of the junction left unmatched. CDR3 residues: CASSFGTGFSYEQYF. The DNA of the CDR3 is TGCGCCAGCAGCTTCGGGACAGGGTTCTCCTACGAGCAGTACTTC.

This clonotype was detected a few times. V gene TRBV5-1 combines with J gene TRBJ2-3, with D tentatively TRBD1 or TRBD2 (6 bases each). The CDR3 totals 17 residues. Germline CDR1 SGHRS, CDR2 YFSETQ. Deletions cut 0 bases from V and 2 bases from J, with 16 bases between. The CDR3 DNA reads as TGCGCCAGCAGCTTGGCCCAAGACAGGACTATCACAGATACGCAGTATTTT. Translated, it gives CASSLAQDRTITDTQYF.

V and J are TRBV7-9 and TRBJ2-1; perhaps TRBD2 as D (5 bases). The CDR3 contains 13 residues. With 2 bases removed from V and 7 bases from J, the gap between germline ends came to 9 bases. Looked up from germline, CDR1 is SEHNR and CDR2 is FQNEAQ (reference sequence). The CDR3 spells CASSLPGLNEQFF. Here the CDR3 DNA reads TGTGCCAGCAGCTTACCGGGGTTGAATGAGCAGTTCTTC.